These T cell receptor beta chains were read from a single sample in a study of Ad26.COV2.S vaccination and SARS-CoV-2 variants. Data came from immunoSEQ multiplex PCR; TCRdb stores just in-frame clones and leaves some out. There are a few hundred thousand clones in the sample; around 90% occur only once, and approximately 5.8% lies in the top ten. The source material was peripheral blood, sampled in a trial of Ad26.COV2.S vaccine versus placebo. These receptors were obtained from a person between 18 and 60 years old who received the Ad26.COV2.S COVID-19 vaccine or a placebo. Each CDR3 is given with its conserved first and last residue.

J gene	V gene	CDR3 protein
TRBJ1-1	TRBV19	CASSRPPFRDRGFMNTEAFF
TRBJ2-3	TRBV5-8	CASSTHRSSTDTQYF
TRBJ1-5	TRBV19	CASYRGLDSNQPQHF
TRBJ1-5	TRBV4-3	CASSQHQGNDQPQHF
TRBJ2-3	TRBV7-9	CASSVDTSEDTDTQYF
TRBJ2-5	TRBV2	CARGTPLGGGLEETQYF
TRBJ2-3	TRBV7-9	CASSRGWGGTRGTDTQYF
TRBJ2-2	TRBV5-4	CASSSGGQTGELFF
TRBJ2-5	TRBV19	CASSIGGDAPRETQYF
TRBJ1-6	TRBV5-4	CASSSTGRSYNSPLHF
TRBJ1-1	TRBV7-6	CASSLILNTEAFF
TRBJ2-4	TRBV19	CASSPRLAGVNIQYF
TRBJ1-1	TRBV4-3	CASSLEPAGGTEAFF
TRBJ1-3	TRBV5-6	CASTRQSTRGNTIYF
TRBJ1-2	TRBV2	CASREGAHGYTF
TRBJ2-1	TRBV5-1	CASSLIGEYNEQFF
TRBJ2-1	TRBV7-3	CASSLTTTHNEQFF
TRBJ1-2	TRBV28	CASSSGTNYGYTF
TRBJ1-2	TRBV5-8	CASSLGAGGADGYTF
TRBJ2-1	TRBV6-6	CASSYSGAGSREQFF
TRBJ2-6	TRBV19	CASSGQGLLSGANVLTF
TRBJ2-5	TRBV18	CASSPREGAGKTQYF
TRBJ1-1	TRBV18	CASSQGMNTEAFF
TRBJ2-2	TRBV4-3	CASSPYGERGATGELFF
TRBJ2-2	TRBV5-1	CASSLEYSAGELFF
TRBJ1-5	TRBV19	CASSIEVGQPQHF
TRBJ1-2	TRBV27	CASSSTPEGSNYGYTF
TRBJ1-2	TRBV5-1	CASMPDLDRGGYGYTF
TRBJ1-1	TRBV24-1	CATSPRGGGEAFF
TRBJ2-7	TRBV12-3/TRBV12-4	CASSPGVREQYF
TRBJ1-1	TRBV5-1	CASSLRQGVTEAFF
TRBJ1-5	TRBV19	CASSIGTAQPQHF
TRBJ1-4	TRBV19	CASSIVREAQKLFF
TRBJ2-5	TRBV7-9	CASSSGEGREETQYF
TRBJ1-1	TRBV5-1	CASSSQVSTEAFF
TRBJ1-1	TRBV2	CASRPPTGMNTEAFF
TRBJ2-5	TRBV28	CASSFFGRGLVQETQYF
TRBJ1-1	TRBV18	CASSPPTLGNTEAFF
TRBJ1-2	TRBV7-9	CASSSGLTIDYGYTF
TRBJ2-3	TRBV5-6	CASSLYGGLGDTQYF
TRBJ2-2	TRBV19	CASSIRSGGLFF
TRBJ1-1	TRBV4-2	CASSRHRVSTEAFF
TRBJ1-2	TRBV5-1	CASSLDRTGYTF
TRBJ2-5	TRBV5-1	CASSSLAFQETQYF
TRBJ2-4	TRBV11-2	CASSRREGAKNIQYF
TRBJ2-7	TRBV7-9	CASSFLREGFYEQYF
TRBJ2-1	TRBV15	CATSRTSGGEPISYNEQFF